In its sample, the clone carrying this T cell receptor (beta chain) was seen a few times. Its antigen remains unidentified. Germline CDR1 GTSNPN, CDR2 SVGIG (reference sequence). This CDR3 contains 12 residues. With 5 bases clipped from V and 8 bases from J, the junction kept 5 bases outside the gene matches. This sample was included in a study of cytomegalovirus exposure and HLA in healthy donors. Findings and caveats of the study: Previously analyzed data showed that most TCR beta V segments were productive at a frequency of about 90% or about 30%. The authors judged a highly shared variant cluster likely a sequencing artifact. Associated with HLA alleles at 0.05 false discovery rate in a later analysis were around 15,000 TCR beta sequences.

The PCR was carried out with 60 Vbeta primers and 13 Jbeta primers. Original processing notes: An analysis that came later counted 77 million or so unique TCR beta chains, 10 million to 11 million shared. Method: immunoSEQ multiplex PCR; TCRdb's copy keeps in-frame clones and lacks some. V, J and clone size are those of that table, while D and trimming were read from the DNA. The sample consists of more than 130,000 clones, over 70% of them appearing once. The chain couples TRBV30 to TRBJ2-1, with 8 bases matching TRBD1. Sequencing was performed on PBMCs. The sequence came from a man aged 35 to 55 in good health and CMV-seropositive. CDR3 protein: CAWVTGGHEQFF. For the CDR3, the DNA is TGTGCCTGGGTTACAGGGGGTCATGAGCAGTTCTTC.